Listed below are T cell receptor beta chains from one sample, sequenced in a study of graft-versus-host responses after intestinal transplantation. Their antigens are not known. Generated by immunoSEQ multiplex PCR, the TCRdb table keeps only in-frame clones and is missing some. Among over 65,000 clones listed, 90% to 95% were seen once. The sample consisted of unstimulated CD4+ T cells sorted from spleen or lymph node cells, taken before intestinal transplant. Receptors originate from a human donor who received an intestinal transplant. Both conserved end residues are part of each CDR3. A D gene is named only where the DNA matches it firmly. Clone size is stated in some rows and not others, as once, few, many or a class when expanded.

v_gene: TRBV18; j_gene: TRBJ1-6; d_gene: TRBD1; abundance: -; CDR3nt: TGTGCCAGCTCACTATACCGGGACAGGGAGTATAATTCACCCCTCCACTTT; CDR3aa: CASSLYRDREYNSPLHF
v_gene: TRBV25-1; j_gene: TRBJ1-3; d_gene: -; abundance: once; CDR3nt: TGTGCCAGCAGCGATTCGGGAGGGGCCCGTAACGCCGGGAACACCATATATTTT; CDR3aa: CASSDSGGARNAGNTIYF
v_gene: TRBV5-1; j_gene: TRBJ2-1; d_gene: TRBD2; abundance: -; CDR3nt: TGCGCCAGCAGCCGGAGCGGGGGGCCTACCTTTTACAATGAGCAGTTCTTC; CDR3aa: CASSRSGGPTFYNEQFF
v_gene: TRBV7-9; j_gene: TRBJ2-2; d_gene: -; abundance: -; CDR3nt: TGTGCCAGCAGCCTACGGGGTCTTATCAACACCGGGGAGCTGTTTTTT; CDR3aa: CASSLRGLINTGELFF
v_gene: TRBV7-8; j_gene: TRBJ1-2; d_gene: TRBD1; abundance: -; CDR3nt: TGTGCCAGCAGCCCCGGGACAGGCTCAGCTAACTATGGCTACACCTTC; CDR3aa: CASSPGTGSANYGYTF
v_gene: TRBV6-1; j_gene: TRBJ2-7; d_gene: TRBD1; abundance: -; CDR3nt: TGTGCCAGCAGTGAAACCCCCCGGACAGGGGGCAACGAGCAGTACTTC; CDR3aa: CASSETPRTGGNEQYF
v_gene: TRBV10-3; j_gene: TRBJ2-2; d_gene: TRBD1; abundance: -; CDR3nt: TGTGCCATCAGTGAGTCGTCGCCGGGACAGGTCACCGGGGAGCTGTTTTTT; CDR3aa: CAISESSPGQVTGELFF
v_gene: TRBV5-1; j_gene: TRBJ2-1; d_gene: TRBD1; abundance: -; CDR3nt: TGCGCCAGCAGCCCCGGACAGGGGAGCTACAATGAGCAGTTCTTC; CDR3aa: CASSPGQGSYNEQFF
v_gene: TRBV2; j_gene: TRBJ2-1; d_gene: TRBD1; abundance: -; CDR3nt: TGTGCCAGCACTGACAGGGTCCGGAATGAGCAGTTCTTC; CDR3aa: CASTDRVRNEQFF
v_gene: TRBV4-3; j_gene: TRBJ2-3; d_gene: TRBD1; abundance: -; CDR3nt: TGCGCCAGCAGCCAAAATGGACAGGGGTATGGGGATACGCAGTATTTT; CDR3aa: CASSQNGQGYGDTQYF
v_gene: TRBV12-5; j_gene: TRBJ2-5; d_gene: -; abundance: -; CDR3nt: TGTGCTAGTGGTACCGGTGCTGCACAGGCAGAGACCCAGTACTTC; CDR3aa: CASGTGAAQAETQYF
v_gene: TRBV2; j_gene: TRBJ1-2; d_gene: -; abundance: -; CDR3nt: TGTGCCAGCAGTTACACCCCGGACAGTAACTATGGCTACACCTTC; CDR3aa: CASSYTPDSNYGYTF
v_gene: TRBV6-5; j_gene: TRBJ2-7; d_gene: TRBD2; abundance: -; CDR3nt: TGTGCCAGCAGGGGAGGGCCCCACGAGCAGTACTTC; CDR3aa: CASRGGPHEQYF
v_gene: TRBV7-9; j_gene: TRBJ2-7; d_gene: TRBD1; abundance: -; CDR3nt: TGTGCCAGCAGCTTAGCAAACAGGGGGCTAAAAGCTTACGAGCAGTACTTC; CDR3aa: CASSLANRGLKAYEQYF
v_gene: TRBV28; j_gene: TRBJ2-1; d_gene: TRBD2; abundance: -; CDR3nt: TGTGCCAGCAGTAGGACTAGCGGTGAGCAGTTCTTC; CDR3aa: CASSRTSGEQFF
v_gene: TRBV15; j_gene: TRBJ1-3; d_gene: TRBD1; abundance: -; CDR3nt: TGTGCCACGCCCGAACACAGGGGGCTCTCTGGAAACACCATATATTTT; CDR3aa: CATPEHRGLSGNTIYF
v_gene: TRBV5-6; j_gene: TRBJ2-7; d_gene: -; abundance: -; CDR3nt: TGTGCCAGCAGCGGGAAGACAGGCAGCTACGAGCAGTACTTC; CDR3aa: CASSGKTGSYEQYF
v_gene: TRBV11-3; j_gene: TRBJ2-2; d_gene: -; abundance: -; CDR3nt: TGTGCCAGCAGTCTTCCCGACACCGGGGAGCTGTTTTTT; CDR3aa: CASSLPDTGELFF
v_gene: TRBV7-9; j_gene: TRBJ2-7; d_gene: -; abundance: -; CDR3nt: TGTGCCAGCAGCGGAGGGGATAGGGCCGAGCAGTACTTC; CDR3aa: CASSGGDRAEQYF
v_gene: TRBV19; j_gene: TRBJ2-7; d_gene: TRBD2; abundance: -; CDR3nt: TGTGCCAGTAGCAACCGGGACTATTGGAGCTCCTACGAGCAGTACTTC; CDR3aa: CASSNRDYWSSYEQYF
v_gene: TRBV30; j_gene: TRBJ2-7; d_gene: TRBD2; abundance: -; CDR3nt: TGTTTCACGGGGGGTTTTTACGAGCAGTACTTC; CDR3aa: CFTGGFYEQYF
v_gene: TRBV11-2; j_gene: TRBJ2-3; d_gene: -; abundance: -; CDR3nt: TGTGCCAGCAGCTTAGCCCTCGGTACAGATACGCAGTATTTT; CDR3aa: CASSLALGTDTQYF
v_gene: TRBV7-7; j_gene: TRBJ2-1; d_gene: TRBD1; abundance: -; CDR3nt: TGTGCCAGCAGCTTAGGACCCGGGACAGGGTTAGATGAGCAGTTCTTC; CDR3aa: CASSLGPGTGLDEQFF
v_gene: TRBV11-2; j_gene: TRBJ2-7; d_gene: -; abundance: -; CDR3nt: TGTGCCAGCAGCCGTACTCAAACCTACGAGCAGTACTTC; CDR3aa: CASSRTQTYEQYF
v_gene: TRBV6-6; j_gene: TRBJ1-2; d_gene: -; abundance: -; CDR3nt: TGTGCCAGCAGTTACAGGGGGTATGGCTACACCTTC; CDR3aa: CASSYRGYGYTF
v_gene: TRBV4-3; j_gene: TRBJ2-7; d_gene: TRBD1; abundance: -; CDR3nt: TGCGCCAGCAGCCAGTTCCGACGGGACAGGGGGCGGCGGGAGCAGTACTTC; CDR3aa: CASSQFRRDRGRREQYF
v_gene: TRBV19; j_gene: TRBJ1-5; d_gene: TRBD1; abundance: -; CDR3nt: TGTGCCAGTAGCCAGACAGGGAAGCAGCCCCAGCATTTT; CDR3aa: CASSQTGKQPQHF
v_gene: TRBV19; j_gene: TRBJ1-4; d_gene: TRBD1; abundance: -; CDR3nt: TGTGCCAGTAGTGACAGGGGGAATGAAAAACTGTTTTTT; CDR3aa: CASSDRGNEKLFF